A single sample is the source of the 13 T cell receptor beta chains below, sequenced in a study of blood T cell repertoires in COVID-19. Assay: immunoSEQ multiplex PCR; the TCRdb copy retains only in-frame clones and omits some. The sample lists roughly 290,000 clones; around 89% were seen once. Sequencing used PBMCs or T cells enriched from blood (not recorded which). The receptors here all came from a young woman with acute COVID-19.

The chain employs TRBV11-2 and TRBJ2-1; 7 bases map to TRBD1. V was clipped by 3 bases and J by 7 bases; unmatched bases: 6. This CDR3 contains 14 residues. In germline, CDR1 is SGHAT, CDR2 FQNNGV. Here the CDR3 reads CASSLTGTVNEQFF. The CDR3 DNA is TGTGCCAGCAGCTTGACCGGGACAGTGAATGAGCAGTTCTTC. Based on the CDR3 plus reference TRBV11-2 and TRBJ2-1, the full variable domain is EAGVAQSPRYKIIEKRQSVAFWCNPISGHATLYWYQQILGQGPKLLIQFQNNGVVDDSQLPKDRFSAERLKGVDSTLKIQPAKLEDSAVYLCASSLTGTVNEQFFGPGTRLTVL.

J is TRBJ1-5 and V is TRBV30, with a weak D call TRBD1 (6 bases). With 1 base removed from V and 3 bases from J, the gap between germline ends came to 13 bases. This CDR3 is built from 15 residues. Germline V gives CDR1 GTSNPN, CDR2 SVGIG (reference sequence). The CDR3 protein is CAWSAQQGPNQPQHF. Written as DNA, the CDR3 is TGTGCCTGGAGTGCCCAGCAGGGGCCCAATCAGCCCCAGCATTTT. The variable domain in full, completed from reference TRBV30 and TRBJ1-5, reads SQTIHQWPATLVQPVGSPLSLECTVEGTSNPNLYWYRQAAGRGLQLLFYSVGIGQISSEVPQNLSASRPQDRQFILSSKKLLLSDSGFYLCAWSAQQGPNQPQHFGDGTRLSIL.

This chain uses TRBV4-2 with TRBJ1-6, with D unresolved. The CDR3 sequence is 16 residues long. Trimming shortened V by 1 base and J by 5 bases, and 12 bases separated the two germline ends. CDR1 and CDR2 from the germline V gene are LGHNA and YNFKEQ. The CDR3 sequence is CASSQVSTENNSPLHF. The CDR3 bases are TGTGCCAGCAGCCAAGTCTCTACCGAGAATAATTCACCCCTCCACTTT.

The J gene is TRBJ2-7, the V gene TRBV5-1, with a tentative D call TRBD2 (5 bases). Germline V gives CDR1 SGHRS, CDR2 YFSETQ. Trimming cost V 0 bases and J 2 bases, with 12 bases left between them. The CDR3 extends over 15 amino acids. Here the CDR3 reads CASSLDGVPTYEQYF. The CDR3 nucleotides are TGCGCCAGCAGCTTGGACGGGGTTCCCACCTACGAGCAGTACTTC.

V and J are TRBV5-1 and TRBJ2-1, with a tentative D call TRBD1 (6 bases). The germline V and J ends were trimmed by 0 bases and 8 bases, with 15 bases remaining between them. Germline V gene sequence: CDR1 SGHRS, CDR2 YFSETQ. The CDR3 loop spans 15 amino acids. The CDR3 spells CASSLGPGEWDEQFF. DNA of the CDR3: TGCGCCAGCAGCTTGGGGCCAGGGGAATGGGATGAGCAGTTCTTC.

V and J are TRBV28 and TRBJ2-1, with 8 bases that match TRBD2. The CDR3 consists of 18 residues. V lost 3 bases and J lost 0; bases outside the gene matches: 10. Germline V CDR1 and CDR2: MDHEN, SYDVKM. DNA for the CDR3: TGTGCCAGCAGTTTTTTTTCCAGCGGGAGTTACTCCTACAATGAGCAGTTCTTC. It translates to CASSFFSSGSYSYNEQFF.

The CDR3 spells CASSGGLLNTEAFF. The CDR3 bases are TGTGCCAGCAGCGGGGGACTGCTGAACACTGAAGCTTTCTTT. This chain connects TRBV5-8 to TRBJ1-1; weak D call: TRBD1 (5 bases). Germline V CDR1 and CDR2: SGHTS, YDEGEE. This CDR3 spans 14 amino acids. With 4 bases removed from V and 0 bases from J, the gap between germline ends came to 10 bases.

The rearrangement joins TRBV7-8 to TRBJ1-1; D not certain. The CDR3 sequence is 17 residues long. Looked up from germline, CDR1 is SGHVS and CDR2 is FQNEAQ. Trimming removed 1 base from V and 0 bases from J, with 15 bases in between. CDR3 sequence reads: CASSLVPNPNMNTEAFF. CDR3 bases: TGTGCCAGCAGCTTAGTCCCAAACCCCAACATGAACACTGAAGCTTTCTTT. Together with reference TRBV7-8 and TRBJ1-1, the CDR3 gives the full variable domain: GAGVSQSPRYKVAKRGQDVALRCDPISGHVSLFWYQQALGQGPEFLTYFQNEAQLDKSGLPSDRFFAERPEGSVSTLKIQRTQQEDSAVYLCASSLVPNPNMNTEAFFGQGTRLTVV.

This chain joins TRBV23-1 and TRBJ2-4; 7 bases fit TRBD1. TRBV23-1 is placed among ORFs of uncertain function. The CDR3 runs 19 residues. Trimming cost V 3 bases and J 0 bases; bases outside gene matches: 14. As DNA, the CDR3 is TGCGCCAGCAGTCACCACCCAGGGACAGCCGTGCTAGCCAAAAACATTCAGTACTTC. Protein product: CASSHHPGTAVLAKNIQYF.

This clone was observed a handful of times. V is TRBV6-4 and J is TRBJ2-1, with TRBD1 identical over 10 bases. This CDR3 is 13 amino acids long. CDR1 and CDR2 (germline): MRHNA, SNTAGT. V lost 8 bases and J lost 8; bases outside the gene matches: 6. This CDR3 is CASPDRGCDEQFF. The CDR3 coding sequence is TGTGCCAGCCCGGACAGGGGGTGCGATGAGCAGTTCTTC.

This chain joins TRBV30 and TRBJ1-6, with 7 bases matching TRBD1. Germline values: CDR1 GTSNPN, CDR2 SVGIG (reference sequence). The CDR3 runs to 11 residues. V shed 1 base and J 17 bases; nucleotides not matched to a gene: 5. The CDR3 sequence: CAWSGGQSVHF. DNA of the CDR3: TGTGCCTGGAGTGGGGGACAGAGCGTCCACTTT.

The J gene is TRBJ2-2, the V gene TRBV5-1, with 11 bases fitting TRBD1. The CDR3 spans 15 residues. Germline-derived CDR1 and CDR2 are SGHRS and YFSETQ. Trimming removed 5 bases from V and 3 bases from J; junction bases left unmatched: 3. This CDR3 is CASRWTGGDTGELFF. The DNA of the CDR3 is TGCGCCAGCAGGTGGACAGGGGGCGACACCGGGGAGCTGTTTTTT.

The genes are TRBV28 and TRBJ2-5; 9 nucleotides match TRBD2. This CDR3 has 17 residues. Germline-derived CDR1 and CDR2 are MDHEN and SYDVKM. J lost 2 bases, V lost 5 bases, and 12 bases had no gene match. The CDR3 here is CASSRLAEAGHQETQYF. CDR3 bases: TGTGCCAGCAGTCGACTAGCGGAGGCCGGACATCAAGAGACCCAGTACTTC. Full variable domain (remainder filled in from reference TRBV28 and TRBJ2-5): DVKVTQSSRYLVKRTGEKVFLECVQDMDHENMFWYRQDPGLGLRLIYFSYDVKMKEKGDIPEGYSVSREKKERFSLILESASTNQTSMYLCASSRLAEAGHQETQYFGPGTRLLVL.